The source of this TCR beta chain is a study of CD8+ T cells in alopecia areata. For the study at large: By percentage of affected scalp area, the severity of treated patients was scored.

This clone appeared once. Its specificity is unknown. Findings of the study overall: Tissue-resident alphabeta T cells belonging to normal skin likewise get sequenced within scalp specimens.

Treatment meaning: oral pan-JAK inhibitor, 5-10 mg twice daily. This CDR3 contains 14 residues. V lost 0 bases and J lost 0, with 6 bases in between. Germline values: CDR1 SGHDT, CDR2 YYEEEE. Extracted RNA was reverse transcribed, and the resulting cDNA served as sequencing template. Produced via immunoSEQ multiplex PCR; TCRdb's table is partial and in-frame only. The sample consists of about 140,000 clones, about 88% of them appearing once. The chain carries TRBV5-6 and TRBJ1-1; D call uncertain. The TCR originated in a human donor with alopecia areata. The sequencing here drew on CD8+ T cells sorted from blood, taken at week 4, from a patient treated with tofacitinib. The CDR3, as DNA: TGTGCCAGCAGCTTGGCTGCTTTGAACACTGAAGCTTTCTTT. Its translation is CASSLAALNTEAFF. The complete variable domain, with remaining parts taken from reference TRBV5-6 and TRBJ1-1, reads DAGVTQSPTHLIKTRGQQVTLRCSPKSGHDTVSWYQQALGQGPQFIFQYYEEEERQRGNFPDRFSGHQFPNYSSELNVNALLLGDSALYLCASSLAALNTEAFFGQGTRLTVV.